The clone carrying this TCR beta chain was seen a handful of times. Its antigen is currently unknown. The data stem from a study of regulatory T cells in long-lasting Graves disease. At the level of the study: Newly diagnosed Graves' patients had under 3 months of antithyroid drugs.

Study findings and constraints: Not thyroid tissue but only peripheral blood was studied.

Time point here: newly diagnosed GD, antithyroid drugs for less than 3 months. RNA from PBMCs was the source of the TCR library. In building TCR beta libraries, iRepertoire HTBI primers were used together with Arm-PCR of CDR3 regions. MiXCR, applied by TCRdb to the multiplex PCR reads, yields one record per CDR3 protein. The sample lists hundreds of thousands of distinct CDR3 sequences; over 15% were seen once. This sample was also put to use in a study of T cells in Graves' hyperthyroidism and ophthalmopathy. From that second work: Most expanded thyroid clonotypes above 0.001 recurred in blood.

The clonotype was recovered from a middle-aged man with Graves disease. The sample consisted of peripheral blood mononuclear cells (PBMCs), taken at new diagnosis, from a patient treated with antithyroid drugs.

The chain's CDR3 is CASPSGVDYGYTF. The CDR3 DNA follows: TGTGCCAGCCCCTCAGGGGTCGACTATGGCTACACCTTC. This chain joins TRBV6-1 and TRBJ1-2, with D possibly TRBD1 on 6 matching bases. This CDR3 spans 13 amino acids. The V and J ends lost 8 bases and 3 bases respectively, with 13 bases between them. Germline V gives CDR1 MNHNS, CDR2 SASEGT.